This T cell receptor beta chain was identified during a study of cytomegalovirus exposure and HLA in healthy donors. Whole-study findings and limits: Reportedly, diagnosis of cytomegalovirus status by the classifier showed high specificity and sensitivity. In a later analysis, a missense DCLRE1C variant was linked to TCR beta V- and J-gene trimming. Some V segments, TRBV6-2 and TRBV6-3 among them, were indistinguishable and were therefore excluded. In a later analysis, at a false discovery rate of 0.05, 15,000 to 20,000 TCR beta sequences were associated with HLA alleles.

V gave up 7 bases and J gave up 5 bases; unmatched junction bases: 17. The CDR3 contains 17 residues. CDR1 and CDR2 from the germline V gene are SGDLS and YYNGEE. Remarks on this clone: Antigen unknown.

The PCR contained 60 Vbeta and 13 Jbeta primers. Assay used: immunoSEQ multiplex PCR; TCRdb lists only in-frame clones, some missing. The sample has 55,000 to 70,000 clones, more than 75% seen once; the top ten hold 7.8%. This sequence was found in a man aged 18 to 30 in good health and CMV-seropositive. The rearrangement uses TRBV9 and TRBJ2-2; 7 bases map to TRBD2. The sample consisted of PBMCs. The CDR3 here is CASQLYPTAGETGELFF. DNA of the CDR3: TGTGCCAGCCAGTTGTACCCCACGGCGGGAGAAACCGGGGAGCTGTTTTTT.